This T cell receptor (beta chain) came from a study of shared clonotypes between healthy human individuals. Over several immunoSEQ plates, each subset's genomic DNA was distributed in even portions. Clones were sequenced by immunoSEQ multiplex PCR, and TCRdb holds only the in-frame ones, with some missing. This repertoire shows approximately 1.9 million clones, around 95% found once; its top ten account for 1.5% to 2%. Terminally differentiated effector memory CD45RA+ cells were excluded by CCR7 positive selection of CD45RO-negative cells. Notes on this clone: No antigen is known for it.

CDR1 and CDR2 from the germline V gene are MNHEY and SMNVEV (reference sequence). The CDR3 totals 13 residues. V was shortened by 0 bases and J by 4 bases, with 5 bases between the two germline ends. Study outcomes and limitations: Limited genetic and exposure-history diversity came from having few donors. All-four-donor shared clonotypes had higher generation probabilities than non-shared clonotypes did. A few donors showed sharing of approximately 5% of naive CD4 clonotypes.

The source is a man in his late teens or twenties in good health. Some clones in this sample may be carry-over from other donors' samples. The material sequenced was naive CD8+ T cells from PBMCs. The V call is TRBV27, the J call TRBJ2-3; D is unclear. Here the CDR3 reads CASSLSAPDTQYF. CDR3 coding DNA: TGTGCCAGCAGTTTATCCGCTCCAGATACGCAGTATTTT.